This TCR beta chain was captured by sequencing in a study of neurological immune-mediated disorders. Overall study results and limits: The greatest TCR clonal expansion appeared in HTLV-1-associated myelopathy and the smallest, falling below healthy controls, in multiple sclerosis.

cDNA was made by 5'RACE with 10-nucleotide random UMIs. A single run covered 15-18 subjects with over 180 million TCR-beta sequences. TCRdb re-called the 5' RACE reads with MiXCR, one entry per CDR3 protein. The sample shows under 130,000 distinct CDR3 sequences, 10% to 12% of them seen only once. This clonotype showed up just once. The antigen is unknown. CDR3 length: 14 amino acids. From germline, CDR1 is SQVTM and CDR2 ANQGSEA. V lost 6 bases, J lost 5 bases, and 18 bases lay in between. Time point meaning: longitudinal time-point 3. For the unsorted libraries, 2 million PBMCs stored at -80 C served as input.

The TCR was taken from a female donor with HTLV-1-associated myelopathy (HAM/TSP). J is TRBJ2-3 and V is TRBV29-1, with D hard to call. Sequenced: PBMCs. CDR3 sequence (DNA): TGCAGCGTCGACTTAGACATGGATCGAGATACGCAGTATTTT. The encoded protein is CSVDLDMDRDTQYF.